This is a list of T cell receptor beta chains from one sample in a study of blood T cell repertoires in COVID-19. Sequencing used immunoSEQ multiplex PCR; TCRdb keeps in-frame clones, though not all of them. The table shows about 59,000 clones, with about 86% occurring only once. The sequenced material came from peripheral blood. These receptors were collected from a woman over 75 with active or convalescent COVID-19. Both conserved end residues are trimmed from each CDR3. Fields, in order: J gene, V gene, clone size, CDR3 protein. For some rows the clone size is stated as once, few or many, or as a class when expanded; others skip it.

TRBJ1-1 | TRBV11-3 | NA | ASSLNRGSVATEAF
TRBJ2-5 | TRBV9 | NA | ASSPQRGVQETQY
TRBJ2-2 | TRBV24-1 | NA | ATSDSGYTGELF
TRBJ1-2 | TRBV27 | NA | ASSLSNQIPNYGYT
TRBJ1-6 | TRBV3-1/TRBV3-2 | NA | ASSQGHPVNSPLH
TRBJ2-7 | TRBV7-9 | NA | ASSHSSGGAYEQY
TRBJ2-3 | TRBV14 | NA | ASSQDHRDTQY
TRBJ1-6 | TRBV6-5 | NA | ASSPPGQTNSPLH
TRBJ1-3 | TRBV6-5 | NA | ASSYSRQGSGNTIY
TRBJ2-5 | TRBV4-2 | NA | ASSQVGGNQETQY
TRBJ2-1 | TRBV6-4 | NA | ASSEWGRNNDEQF
TRBJ2-7 | TRBV28 | once | ASSFPGVGYEQY
TRBJ1-6 | TRBV7-9 | NA | ASRGTGTNSPLH
TRBJ2-5 | TRBV19 | NA | ASSPDSQETQY
TRBJ1-5 | TRBV6-2/TRBV6-3 | NA | ASSQQGWMIDSNQPQH
TRBJ1-5 | TRBV2 | once | ASSEGGKPQH
TRBJ1-2 | TRBV18 | NA | ASSLGQGGGYT
TRBJ2-6 | TRBV9 | NA | ASSIQAVGANVLT
TRBJ1-5 | TRBV6-4 | once | ARYAQPQH
TRBJ2-7 | TRBV2 | NA | ASSEAQGFPNEQY
TRBJ2-3 | TRBV24-1 | NA | ATSDFGQGRDTQY
TRBJ2-1 | TRBV9 | NA | ASSVAGSGGYNEQF
TRBJ2-5 | TRBV5-4 | few | ASSLKLAGGETQY
TRBJ2-5 | TRBV14 | NA | ASSQDLKETQY
TRBJ2-5 | TRBV11-2 | NA | ASSSLGGGEETQY
TRBJ2-7 | TRBV5-6 | NA | ASSWTGISHEQY
TRBJ1-5 | TRBV28 | NA | ASREQGAYQPQH
TRBJ1-1 | TRBV3-1/TRBV3-2 | NA | ASSQSGQGVLAF
TRBJ2-3 | TRBV2 | NA | ASRPLTSGGDYYADTQY
TRBJ1-1 | TRBV9 | NA | ASSVASQMNTEAF
TRBJ2-3 | TRBV6-5 | NA | ASKPLADQAY
TRBJ1-1 | TRBV18 | once | ASSPVNGVVNTEAF
TRBJ2-2 | TRBV2 | NA | ASRQPEDRGTGELF
TRBJ2-1 | TRBV3-1/TRBV3-2 | NA | ASSQDTSGVKWNEQF
TRBJ1-5 | TRBV21-1 | few | ASSKNTHRGLSNQPQH
TRBJ1-2 | TRBV18 | NA | ASSPNEVGQGSGYT
TRBJ1-5 | TRBV19 | NA | ASSAWDSSFNQPQH
TRBJ2-2 | TRBV19 | NA | ASNLAGGLTGELF
TRBJ2-7 | TRBV7-9 | once | ASSYSGLSYEQY
TRBJ1-2 | TRBV25-1 | NA | ASSESGRGIGYT
TRBJ1-5 | TRBV19 | few | ASSIGQVNQPQH
TRBJ1-3 | TRBV29-1 | NA | SVVRIVDRGSGSGNTIY
TRBJ1-4 | TRBV7-9 | few | ATTLETDSDEKLF
TRBJ1-2 | TRBV19 | NA | ASSIGAQVLYGYT
TRBJ2-7 | TRBV2 | NA | ASRRQREQY